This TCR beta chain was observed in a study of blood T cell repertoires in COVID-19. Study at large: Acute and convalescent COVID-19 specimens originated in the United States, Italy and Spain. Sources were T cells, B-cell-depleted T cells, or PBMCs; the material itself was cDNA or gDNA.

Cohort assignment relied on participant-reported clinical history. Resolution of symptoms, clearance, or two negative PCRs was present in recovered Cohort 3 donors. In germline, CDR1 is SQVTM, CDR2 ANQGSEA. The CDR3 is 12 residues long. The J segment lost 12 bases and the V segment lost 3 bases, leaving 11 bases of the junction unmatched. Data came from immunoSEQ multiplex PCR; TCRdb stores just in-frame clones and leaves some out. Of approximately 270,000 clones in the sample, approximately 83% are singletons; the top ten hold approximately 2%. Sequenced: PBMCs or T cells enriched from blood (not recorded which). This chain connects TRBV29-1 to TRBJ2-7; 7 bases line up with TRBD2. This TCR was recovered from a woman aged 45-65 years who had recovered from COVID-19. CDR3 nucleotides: TGCAGCGTTGACGCCGCTAGCGGAGGGGTGTACTTC. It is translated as CSVDAASGGVYF.